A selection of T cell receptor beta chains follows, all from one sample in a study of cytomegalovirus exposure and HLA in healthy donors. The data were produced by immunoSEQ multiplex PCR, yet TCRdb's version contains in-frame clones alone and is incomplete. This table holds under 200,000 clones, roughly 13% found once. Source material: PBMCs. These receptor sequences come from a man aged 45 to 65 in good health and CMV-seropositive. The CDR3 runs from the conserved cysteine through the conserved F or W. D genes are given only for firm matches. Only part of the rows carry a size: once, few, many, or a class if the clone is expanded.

CDR3nt: TGTGCCAGCAGCTCCCGGAACAGGGATACCGGGGAGCTGTTTTTT; CDR3aa: CASSSRNRDTGELFF; v_gene: TRBV13; j_gene: TRBJ2-2; abundance: -; d_gene: -
CDR3nt: TGCGCCAGCAGCCAAGGGGGGGGACTCTATGGCTACACCTTC; CDR3aa: CASSQGGGLYGYTF; v_gene: TRBV4-1; j_gene: TRBJ1-2; abundance: -; d_gene: -
CDR3nt: TGTGCCAGCAGCGTAGCGGGGGATGGGGATGAAAAACTGTTTTTT; CDR3aa: CASSVAGDGDEKLFF; v_gene: TRBV9; j_gene: TRBJ1-4; abundance: -; d_gene: -
CDR3nt: TGCGCCAGCAGCGAAGGGGGAAGCAATCAGCCCCAGCATTTT; CDR3aa: CASSEGGSNQPQHF; v_gene: TRBV5-1; j_gene: TRBJ1-5; abundance: few; d_gene: -
CDR3nt: TGTGCCAGCAGTGCTTGGGACACCGGACGGGAAAAACTGTTTTTT; CDR3aa: CASSAWDTGREKLFF; v_gene: TRBV6-1; j_gene: TRBJ1-4; abundance: few; d_gene: -
CDR3nt: TGTGCCAGCAGCGTAGGTCACAGGGGGGCGAACACTGAAGCTTTCTTT; CDR3aa: CASSVGHRGANTEAFF; v_gene: TRBV9; j_gene: TRBJ1-1; abundance: -; d_gene: TRBD1
CDR3nt: TGTGCCAGCAGCCAGGGGGGACTAGCGGGGTCCTACGAGCAGTACTTC; CDR3aa: CASSQGGLAGSYEQYF; v_gene: TRBV11-3; j_gene: TRBJ2-7; abundance: few; d_gene: TRBD2
CDR3nt: TGTGCCAGCAGTTACGCAGGGTTCACTGAAGCTTTCTTT; CDR3aa: CASSYAGFTEAFF; v_gene: TRBV6-5; j_gene: TRBJ1-1; abundance: -; d_gene: -
CDR3nt: TGTGCCAGCAGCTCTAGGGGGACGGAGTCTTTCTTT; CDR3aa: CASSSRGTESFF; v_gene: TRBV7-2; j_gene: TRBJ1-1; abundance: -; d_gene: -
CDR3nt: TGCGCCAGCAGTCTGGACAGTCAAGAGACCCAGTACTTC; CDR3aa: CASSLDSQETQYF; v_gene: TRBV5-1; j_gene: TRBJ2-5; abundance: -; d_gene: -
CDR3nt: TGTGCCAGCAGCCTGAGGAGGGGCTATGGCTACACCTTC; CDR3aa: CASSLRRGYGYTF; v_gene: TRBV27; j_gene: TRBJ1-2; abundance: few; d_gene: -
CDR3nt: TGTGCCAGCAGTCGGACAGGGGTCGACGAGCAGTACTTC; CDR3aa: CASSRTGVDEQYF; v_gene: TRBV5-6; j_gene: TRBJ2-7; abundance: -; d_gene: TRBD1
CDR3nt: TGTGCCAGCTCACATCAGTCGGGACAGGGTACCACCGGGGAGCTGTTTTTT; CDR3aa: CASSHQSGQGTTGELFF; v_gene: TRBV18; j_gene: TRBJ2-2; abundance: few; d_gene: TRBD1
CDR3nt: TGTGCCAGCAGCGATCAGGGGCACACGAGAGATACGCAGTATTTT; CDR3aa: CASSDQGHTRDTQYF; v_gene: TRBV7-9; j_gene: TRBJ2-3; abundance: -; d_gene: -
CDR3nt: TGTGCCAGCAGTTCTACAGGGAGAGGCTATGGCTACACCTTC; CDR3aa: CASSSTGRGYGYTF; v_gene: TRBV6-5; j_gene: TRBJ1-2; abundance: few; d_gene: -
CDR3nt: TGTGCCAGCATCATCCCAGGGACCGGGGAGCTGTTTTTT; CDR3aa: CASIIPGTGELFF; v_gene: TRBV6-5; j_gene: TRBJ2-2; abundance: few; d_gene: -
CDR3nt: TGTGCCAGCACCAAGACAGGGGGTGTCACCGGGGAGCTGTTTTTT; CDR3aa: CASTKTGGVTGELFF; v_gene: TRBV2; j_gene: TRBJ2-2; abundance: -; d_gene: TRBD1
CDR3nt: TGTGCCAGCAGCTTGGGGGGGGGCGCATCATACACTGAAGCTTTCTTT; CDR3aa: CASSLGGGASYTEAFF; v_gene: TRBV5-4; j_gene: TRBJ1-1; abundance: -; d_gene: -
CDR3nt: TGCGCCAGCAGCTTGGACAGGGGTACTGAAGCTTTCTTT; CDR3aa: CASSLDRGTEAFF; v_gene: TRBV5-1; j_gene: TRBJ1-1; abundance: -; d_gene: TRBD1
CDR3nt: TGTGCCAGCAGTCCTTGGGGAGCGGTCAATGAGCAGTTCTTC; CDR3aa: CASSPWGAVNEQFF; v_gene: TRBV7-9; j_gene: TRBJ2-1; abundance: few; d_gene: -